Below are 22 T cell receptor beta chains sequenced from a single sample in a study of neurological immune-mediated disorders. In TCRdb, the 5' RACE reads were re-called with MiXCR into one record per CDR3 protein. This table holds around 62,000 distinct CDR3 sequences, around 4% found once. The sequenced sample was PBMCs. Receptors originate from a man aged 50-59 years with multiple sclerosis.

This clonotype was counted ten times or more. The CDR3 sequence is CSVDQGRSGGYTF. The CDR3 coding sequence is TGCAGCGTTGATCAGGGACGTTCGGGTGGCTACACCTTC. The chain uses TRBV29-1 and TRBJ1-2; possibly TRBD1 for D (5 bases). Germline CDR1 SQVTM, CDR2 ANQGSEA. The CDR3 contains 13 residues. V gave up 3 bases and J gave up 7 bases, with 15 bases separating them.

This clonotype was seen more than once but under ten times. The chain is built from TRBV4-2 and TRBJ2-5; no firm D call. V lost 0 bases and J 5 bases, leaving 7 bases between the germline ends. The length of the CDR3 is 13 residues. Germline values: CDR1 LGHNA, CDR2 YNFKEQ. CDR3 in DNA: TGTGCCAGCAGCCAAGATTTTTGGGAGACCCAGTACTTC. Its protein product is CASSQDFWETQYF.

The sample holds many counts of this clonotype. This chain links TRBV5-6 with TRBJ2-7; possible D gene TRBD1, 9 bases. Germline V gives CDR1 SGHDT, CDR2 YYEEEE. Deletions cut 4 bases from V and 4 bases from J, with 18 bases between. The CDR3 loop spans 15 amino acids. Here the CDR3 reads CASSAGGQGLYEQYF. The CDR3 DNA follows: TGTGCCAGCAGCGCGGGGGGACAGGGCCTTTACGAGCAGTACTTC.

At least ten counts were recorded for this clonotype. The chain combines TRBV15 with TRBJ1-3; weak D call: TRBD1 (6 bases). The CDR3 spans 14 residues. V lost 5 bases to trimming and J lost 0 bases, with 8 bases between them. CDR1 and CDR2 from the germline V gene are LNHNV and YYDKDF (reference sequence). The DNA for the CDR3 is TGTGCCACCAGCGGACAGCTCTCTGGAAACACCATATATTTT. This codes for CATSGQLSGNTIYF. Using reference TRBV15 and TRBJ1-3 for the parts outside the CDR3, the full variable domain is DAMVIQNPRYQVTQFGKPVTLSCSQTLNHNVMYWYQQKSSQAPKLLFHYYDKDFNNEADTPDNFQSRRPNTSFCFLDIRSPGLGDTAMYLCATSGQLSGNTIYFGEGSWLTVV.

As regards this clonotype: This clone may be a read error of a much larger clone one base away. V and J are TRBV4-1 and TRBJ2-4, with D possibly TRBD1 on 5 matching bases. Germline CDR1 reads MGHRA; CDR2 reads YSYEKL. The CDR3 is 14 amino acids. Trimming removed 1 base at V and 10 bases at J, with 14 bases between. As DNA, the CDR3 is TGCGCCAGCAGCCAAGGGGGCTGGGGAAAAATTCAGTACTTC. It encodes CASSQGGWGKIQYF.

This clonotype has at least ten counts. V usage is TRBV12-3 or TRBV12-4 and J usage is TRBJ2-3; D possibly corresponds to TRBD2 (5 bases). The CDR3 runs 14 residues. Trimming removed 6 bases at V and 3 bases at J, with 13 bases between. The CDR3 region has the DNA TGTGCCAGCAGCCCCAACGGCGGGACAGATACGCAGTATTTT. This encodes CASSPNGGTDTQYF.

This clonotype was seen ten or more times. The chain is built from TRBV20-1 and TRBJ2-1; D remains unclear. Trimming cost V 1 base and J 16 bases, with 17 bases left between them. The CDR3 runs 12 residues. Germline loops: CDR1 DFQATT, CDR2 SNEGSKA (reference sequence). The CDR3 nucleotides read TGCAGTGCTAGAGGTGTTAGTCCTCCTTCATTCTTC. Amino acid sequence: CSARGVSPPSFF.

To note about this clonotype: Compared with germline, one end of the junction differs, possibly owing to a read error. The chain couples TRBV18 to TRBJ1-5, with TRBD1 matching 9 bases. Germline V gene sequence: CDR1 KGHSH, CDR2 LQKENI. The CDR3 has 15 residues. CDR3 protein: CANSPGSGGQGPQNF. The CDR3 region has the DNA TGTGCCAACTCACCAGGGTCAGGTGGACAGGGGCCCCAGAATTTT.

This clonotype was picked up many times. The chain uses TRBV10-3 and TRBJ2-2; 7 bases align to TRBD2. V gave up 10 bases and J gave up 6 bases; unmatched junction bases: 17. The CDR3 loop spans 16 amino acids. Germline V CDR1 and CDR2: ENHRY, SYGVKD. DNA for the CDR3: TGTGCCACCGCAACAGTTGGGGGAGGGAGCGCCGGGGAGCTGTTTTTT. Encoded protein: CATATVGGGSAGELFF.

This clonotype was found many times. The genes are TRBV3-1 and TRBJ1-5; unclear D gene. V dropped 4 bases and J dropped 0 bases, with 7 bases sitting between them. This CDR3 is built from 14 residues. Germline values: CDR1 LGHDT, CDR2 YNNKEL (reference sequence). The CDR3 nucleotides read TGTGCCAGCAGCCGCAAAGGTAGCAATCAGCCCCAGCATTTT. Its protein product is CASSRKGSNQPQHF.

This chain uses TRBV25-1 with TRBJ2-1; 7 bases are shared with TRBD1. The CDR3 totals 14 residues. V shed 3 bases and J 7 bases; nucleotides not matched to a gene: 6. Germline lookup yields CDR1 MGHDK and CDR2 SYGVNS. CDR3: CASSEPGTENEQFF. DNA for the CDR3: TGTGCCAGCAGTGAGCCCGGGACAGAAAATGAGCAGTTCTTC.

This clonotype has at least ten counts. The rearrangement joins TRBV4-1 to TRBJ2-7; D not certain. The length of the CDR3 is 15 residues. Germline V lookup: CDR1 MGHRA, CDR2 YSYEKL. Between the trimmed V and J ends, which lost 4 bases and 0 bases, there was a span of 13 bases. The CDR3, as DNA: TGCGCCAGCAGCCTCGAACCAAAGGGCTCCTACGAGCAGTACTTC. Translated: CASSLEPKGSYEQYF.

This clonotype was detected many times. The rearrangement uses TRBV27 and TRBJ1-1; D is ambiguous. CDR1 is MNHEY, CDR2 SMNVEV, per germline (reference sequence). The CDR3 is made up of 15 amino acids. V was pared by 0 bases and J by 1 base, with 9 bases between. The CDR3 is CASSLSIRQNTEAFF. CDR3 DNA: TGTGCCAGCAGTTTATCGATTAGACAGAACACTGAAGCTTTCTTT.

This clonotype was seen at least ten times. V gene TRBV9 combines with J gene TRBJ1-2, with no clear D. The ends were cut back, 0 bases at V and 8 bases at J, with 14 bases in the middle. CDR1 is SGDLS, CDR2 YYNGEE, per germline. The CDR3 has 14 amino acids. CDR3 protein: CASSVGSAALGYTF. The CDR3 region has the DNA TGTGCCAGCAGCGTAGGGTCGGCAGCCTTAGGCTACACCTTC.

The chain links TRBV13 to TRBJ1-5; 9 bases line up with TRBD1. The CDR3 totals 14 residues. Germline V gives CDR1 PRHDT, CDR2 FYEKMQ (reference sequence). The V gene end was trimmed by 3 bases and the J gene end by 7 bases; junction bases not matched to a gene: 4. The CDR3, as DNA: TGTGCCAGCAGCTTGGGACAGGGATACCAGCCCCAGCATTTT. It codes for CASSLGQGYQPQHF.

The sample holds many counts of this clonotype. The J gene is TRBJ1-4, the V gene TRBV6-1; no firm D call. V lost 7 bases and J lost 4, with 13 bases in between. The CDR3 runs to 14 residues. Per germline, CDR1 MNHNS and CDR2 SASEGT. The DNA of the CDR3 is TGTGCCAGCACCCTCCTGGCGGGTAATGAAAAACTGTTTTTT. Protein: CASTLLAGNEKLFF.

Many counts were recorded for this clonotype. V usage is TRBV12-3 or TRBV12-4 and J usage is TRBJ2-1; D remains ambiguous. The V gene lost 1 base and the J gene lost 7 bases, with 17 bases spanning the gap. This CDR3 is 16 amino acids long. The DNA for the CDR3 is TGTGCCAGCAGTTTAGGAATAGGCATAGGCTTGAATGAGCAGTTCTTC. Protein: CASSLGIGIGLNEQFF.

This clonotype was counted ten times or more. V usage is TRBV7-2 and J usage is TRBJ1-1; 7 nucleotides align to TRBD1. CDR1 and CDR2 (germline): SGHTA, FQGNSA. V trimming: 3 bases; J trimming: 1 base; junction bases outside the gene matches: 2. CDR3 size: 14 residues. In DNA form, the CDR3 reads TGTGCCAGCAGCTTGCGGACAGGGAACACTGAAGCTTTCTTT. Translating it yields CASSLRTGNTEAFF. Variable domain in full (rest from reference TRBV7-2 and TRBJ1-1): GAGVSQSPSNKVTEKGKDVELRCDPISGHTALYWYRQSLGQGLEFLIYFQGNSAPDKSGLPSDRFSAERTGGSVSTLTIQRTQQEDSAVYLCASSLRTGNTEAFFGQGTRLTVV.

In its sample, this clonotype was seen many times. The V call is TRBV4-1, the J call TRBJ1-3, with D possibly TRBD1 on 6 matching bases. Between the trimmed V and J ends, which lost 1 base and 0 bases, there was a span of 19 bases. The CDR3 is made up of 19 amino acids. Germline-derived CDR1 and CDR2 are MGHRA and YSYEKL. CDR3 nucleotides: TGCGCCAGCAGCCAAGTGGGATTCGGGGGCGCCTACTCTGGAAACACCATATATTTT. Residues: CASSQVGFGGAYSGNTIYF.

This clonotype was found many times. The V call is TRBV28, the J call TRBJ2-7, with a weak D call TRBD2 (6 bases). The CDR3 has 16 amino acids. Trimming took 6 bases from V and 0 from J, leaving 18 bases between them. Germline lookup yields CDR1 MDHEN and CDR2 SYDVKM. CDR3 DNA sequence: TGTGCCAGCAGCCCCTCTTTGGGACTTAGCTCCTACGAGCAGTACGTC. Protein product: CASSPSLGLSSYEQYV.

This clonotype was counted at least ten times. CDR3 protein: CATSSGGYNEQFF. The DNA for the CDR3 is TGTGCCACCAGCAGCGGGGGTTACAATGAGCAGTTCTTC. The V call is TRBV15, the J call TRBJ2-1; TRBD2 might be the D (6 bases). CDR1 is LNHNV, CDR2 YYDKDF, per germline (reference sequence). V lost 3 bases and J lost 4, with 7 bases in between. This CDR3 has 13 residues.

This clonotype was picked up many times. J is TRBJ2-4 and V is TRBV28; the match to TRBD1 covers 10 bases. CDR3 length: 16 residues. Germline V gene sequence: CDR1 MDHEN, CDR2 SYDVKM. V shed 5 bases and J 4 bases; nucleotides not matched to a gene: 8. This CDR3 is CASSPGQGGRKNIQYF. The CDR3, as DNA: TGTGCCAGCAGTCCTGGACAGGGGGGTCGGAAAAACATTCAGTACTTC.